This is a list of T cell receptor beta chains from one sample in a study of naive and memory T cell subsets. TCRdb reprocessed the UMI-ligation and nested PCR reads with MiXCR, giving one entry per CDR3 protein. The data contain 150,000 or so distinct CDR3 sequences, approximately 22% of them singletons. The specimen was naive CD4+ T cells from blood. These receptor sequences come from a human donor in good health. Each CDR3 is given with its conserved first and last residue. Fields, in order: D gene, J gene, clone size, V gene, CDR3 protein, CDR3 DNA. D genes are given only for firm matches. Clone size is shown for a subset of rows, as once, few, many or a class of expanded clone.

d_call: NA
j_call: TRBJ1-5
clone_size: NA
v_call: TRBV18
cdr3_aa: CASSPVNQPQHF
cdr3_nt: TGTGCCAGCTCACCAGTCAATCAGCCCCAGCATTTT

d_call: NA
j_call: TRBJ2-6
clone_size: many
v_call: TRBV18
cdr3_aa: CASSPGANVLTF
cdr3_nt: TGTGCCAGCTCACCTGGGGCCAACGTCCTGACTTTC

d_call: NA
j_call: TRBJ2-4
clone_size: NA
v_call: TRBV18
cdr3_aa: CASSPSEGGAKNIQYF
cdr3_nt: TGTGCCAGCTCACCATCCGAGGGGGGAGCCAAAAACATTCAGTACTTC

d_call: NA
j_call: TRBJ2-2
clone_size: few
v_call: TRBV7-8
cdr3_aa: CASSLAGPASGELFF
cdr3_nt: TGTGCCAGCAGCTTAGCAGGGCCTGCGTCCGGGGAGCTGTTTTTT

d_call: NA
j_call: TRBJ2-2
clone_size: few
v_call: TRBV6-2/TRBV6-3
cdr3_aa: CASRMSGFTGELFF
cdr3_nt: TGTGCCAGCCGCATGTCGGGATTCACCGGGGAGCTGTTTTTT

d_call: TRBD1
j_call: TRBJ2-3
clone_size: many
v_call: TRBV3-1
cdr3_aa: CASSQRPGTGTDTQYF
cdr3_nt: TGTGCCAGCAGCCAACGTCCCGGGACAGGGACAGATACGCAGTATTTT

d_call: NA
j_call: TRBJ1-5
clone_size: few
v_call: TRBV6-6
cdr3_aa: CASQGRVGNQPQHF
cdr3_nt: TGTGCCAGCCAGGGGAGGGTGGGCAATCAGCCCCAGCATTTT

d_call: NA
j_call: TRBJ2-4
clone_size: many
v_call: TRBV2
cdr3_aa: CASSGIPGTPYQYF
cdr3_nt: TGTGCCAGCAGTGGGATCCCCGGGACTCCGTATCAGTACTTC

d_call: NA
j_call: TRBJ2-4
clone_size: few
v_call: TRBV30
cdr3_aa: CAWSPRPAIAKNIQYF
cdr3_nt: TGTGCCTGGAGTCCCCGGCCGGCGATAGCCAAAAACATTCAGTACTTC

d_call: TRBD1
j_call: TRBJ2-7
clone_size: few
v_call: TRBV7-8
cdr3_aa: CASSLMVTGASPSYEQYF
cdr3_nt: TGTGCCAGCAGCTTAATGGTGACAGGGGCCAGTCCCTCCTACGAGCAGTACTTC

d_call: NA
j_call: TRBJ1-5
clone_size: many
v_call: TRBV7-2
cdr3_aa: CASSLGGGNQPQHF
cdr3_nt: TGTGCCAGCAGCTTAGGCGGAGGCAATCAGCCCCAGCATTTT

d_call: NA
j_call: TRBJ1-1
clone_size: many
v_call: TRBV12-3/TRBV12-4
cdr3_aa: CASSYQYTEAFF
cdr3_nt: TGTGCCAGCAGTTACCAGTACACTGAAGCTTTCTTT

d_call: NA
j_call: TRBJ2-3
clone_size: NA
v_call: TRBV20-1
cdr3_aa: CSARVGGGTDTQYF
cdr3_nt: TGCAGTGCTAGAGTGGGGGGAGGCACAGATACGCAGTATTTT

d_call: NA
j_call: TRBJ2-4
clone_size: many
v_call: TRBV10-2
cdr3_aa: CASRGIGLAKNIQYF
cdr3_nt: TGCGCCAGCAGGGGGATCGGGTTAGCCAAAAACATTCAGTACTTC

d_call: NA
j_call: TRBJ2-7
clone_size: NA
v_call: TRBV7-2
cdr3_aa: CASSFDSTSGLYEQYF
cdr3_nt: TGTGCCAGCAGCTTCGACTCCACATCCGGGCTATACGAGCAGTACTTC

d_call: TRBD2
j_call: TRBJ2-7
clone_size: once
v_call: TRBV5-1
cdr3_aa: CASSLSGGAYEQYF
cdr3_nt: TGCGCCAGCAGCTTGTCGGGGGGGGCCTACGAGCAGTACTTC

d_call: NA
j_call: TRBJ1-6
clone_size: NA
v_call: TRBV25-1
cdr3_aa: CASSELDSQGSPLHF
cdr3_nt: TGTGCCAGCAGTGAACTTGACAGCCAGGGTTCACCCCTCCACTTT

d_call: TRBD2
j_call: TRBJ2-7
clone_size: few
v_call: TRBV7-2
cdr3_aa: CASTRTSGRPPYEQYF
cdr3_nt: TGTGCCAGCACCCGAACTAGCGGGAGGCCTCCCTACGAGCAGTACTTC

d_call: NA
j_call: TRBJ2-7
clone_size: few
v_call: TRBV3-1
cdr3_aa: CASSPPGGAYEQYF
cdr3_nt: TGTGCCAGCAGCCCCCCGGGCGGGGCCTACGAGCAGTACTTC

d_call: TRBD2
j_call: TRBJ2-1
clone_size: few
v_call: TRBV6-1
cdr3_aa: CASSAASGTYNEQFF
cdr3_nt: TGTGCCAGCAGTGCGGCTAGCGGAACCTACAATGAGCAGTTCTTC

d_call: NA
j_call: TRBJ1-5
clone_size: once
v_call: TRBV28
cdr3_aa: CASSLTEPRPQHF
cdr3_nt: TGTGCCAGCAGTTTGACGGAACCTCGGCCCCAGCATTTT

d_call: NA
j_call: TRBJ1-1
clone_size: few
v_call: TRBV5-1
cdr3_aa: CASSLDSRGGTEAFF
cdr3_nt: TGCGCCAGCAGCTTGGATTCCAGGGGAGGTACTGAAGCTTTCTTT

d_call: TRBD2
j_call: TRBJ2-3
clone_size: NA
v_call: TRBV6-1
cdr3_aa: CASSALAGVGDTQYF
cdr3_nt: TGTGCCAGCAGTGCCCTAGCGGGAGTTGGTGATACGCAGTATTTT

d_call: NA
j_call: TRBJ1-4
clone_size: NA
v_call: TRBV6-5
cdr3_aa: CASSRAAGEKLFF
cdr3_nt: TGTGCCAGCAGCCGGGCCGCGGGTGAAAAACTGTTTTTT

d_call: NA
j_call: TRBJ1-5
clone_size: few
v_call: TRBV5-3
cdr3_aa: CARSPGDTFPANQPQHF
cdr3_nt: TGTGCCAGAAGCCCGGGGGACACCTTCCCCGCGAATCAGCCCCAGCATTTT

d_call: NA
j_call: TRBJ2-3
clone_size: many
v_call: TRBV28
cdr3_aa: CASSSLREPIGDTQYF
cdr3_nt: TGTGCCAGCAGCAGCCTTAGAGAACCCATAGGAGATACGCAGTATTTT

d_call: TRBD1
j_call: TRBJ2-3
clone_size: NA
v_call: TRBV10-3
cdr3_aa: CAISAGQGFTDTQYF
cdr3_nt: TGTGCCATCAGTGCCGGACAGGGATTCACAGATACGCAGTATTTT

d_call: TRBD1
j_call: TRBJ2-5
clone_size: few
v_call: TRBV7-2
cdr3_aa: CASSLGADREETQYF
cdr3_nt: TGTGCCAGCAGCTTAGGGGCCGACAGGGAGGAGACCCAGTACTTC

d_call: NA
j_call: TRBJ2-2
clone_size: many
v_call: TRBV20-1
cdr3_aa: CSARDGTDVTGELFF
cdr3_nt: TGCAGTGCTAGAGATGGGACCGACGTCACCGGGGAGCTGTTTTTT

d_call: TRBD1
j_call: TRBJ2-3
clone_size: NA
v_call: TRBV6-2/TRBV6-3
cdr3_aa: CASRRDRSLQVGTQYF
cdr3_nt: TGTGCCAGCAGGAGGGACAGATCCCTGCAAGTGGGTACGCAGTATTTT

d_call: TRBD2
j_call: TRBJ2-1
clone_size: NA
v_call: TRBV7-9
cdr3_aa: CASSFSGTSVREQFF
cdr3_nt: TGTGCCAGCAGCTTCAGCGGGACTTCCGTTCGGGAGCAGTTCTTC

d_call: TRBD1
j_call: TRBJ2-7
clone_size: few
v_call: TRBV27
cdr3_aa: CASSLWGSGGPLYEQYF
cdr3_nt: TGTGCCAGCAGTTTATGGGGCTCAGGGGGCCCTCTCTACGAGCAGTACTTC

d_call: TRBD2
j_call: TRBJ2-1
clone_size: NA
v_call: TRBV7-3
cdr3_aa: CASSYTPSGSWIF
cdr3_nt: TGTGCCAGCAGCTATACTCCTAGCGGGAGTTGGATCTTC

d_call: NA
j_call: TRBJ1-5
clone_size: few
v_call: TRBV28
cdr3_aa: CASSSYSQWIPNQPQHF
cdr3_nt: TGTGCCAGCAGTTCATACTCACAATGGATCCCCAATCAGCCCCAGCATTTT

d_call: NA
j_call: TRBJ1-5
clone_size: NA
v_call: TRBV7-2
cdr3_aa: CASSLYLGFDQPQHF
cdr3_nt: TGTGCCAGCAGCTTATATTTGGGTTTCGATCAGCCCCAGCATTTT

d_call: TRBD2
j_call: TRBJ2-7
clone_size: few
v_call: TRBV7-2
cdr3_aa: CASSLEGLAGGEQYF
cdr3_nt: TGTGCCAGCAGCTTAGAAGGACTAGCGGGAGGCGAGCAGTACTTC

d_call: NA
j_call: TRBJ2-2
clone_size: NA
v_call: TRBV27
cdr3_aa: CASSHQIANYYTGELFF
cdr3_nt: TGTGCCAGCAGTCACCAGATAGCCAATTATTACACCGGGGAGCTGTTTTTT

d_call: NA
j_call: TRBJ2-1
clone_size: few
v_call: TRBV29-1
cdr3_aa: CSARQVLNEQFF
cdr3_nt: TGCAGCGCCAGACAGGTTCTCAATGAGCAGTTCTTC

d_call: NA
j_call: TRBJ2-5
clone_size: few
v_call: TRBV7-9
cdr3_aa: CASSPTQYQETQYF
cdr3_nt: TGTGCCAGCAGCCCCACACAGTACCAAGAGACCCAGTACTTC

d_call: NA
j_call: TRBJ1-1
clone_size: many
v_call: TRBV24-1
cdr3_aa: CATSDSKGTASRTEAFF
cdr3_nt: TGTGCCACCAGCGATTCAAAGGGGACGGCATCCCGCACTGAAGCTTTCTTT

d_call: TRBD1
j_call: TRBJ2-6
clone_size: once
v_call: TRBV7-9
cdr3_aa: CASNHRGATLSGANVLTF
cdr3_nt: TGTGCCAGCAACCACAGGGGGGCGACGTTGTCTGGGGCCAACGTCCTGACTTTC

d_call: TRBD2
j_call: TRBJ2-1
clone_size: NA
v_call: TRBV7-2
cdr3_aa: CASSLRYWTSGSNEQFF
cdr3_nt: TGTGCCAGCAGCTTAAGGTACTGGACTAGCGGGAGCAATGAGCAGTTCTTC

d_call: NA
j_call: TRBJ2-7
clone_size: many
v_call: TRBV4-1
cdr3_aa: CASSQEKRNTGYEQYF
cdr3_nt: TGCGCCAGCAGCCAAGAAAAGCGGAATACAGGGTACGAGCAGTACTTC

d_call: NA
j_call: TRBJ1-4
clone_size: few
v_call: TRBV18
cdr3_aa: CASSPRLAKNEKLFF
cdr3_nt: TGTGCCAGCTCGCCCCGCTTGGCAAAAAATGAAAAACTGTTTTTT

d_call: TRBD2
j_call: TRBJ2-3
clone_size: few
v_call: TRBV27
cdr3_aa: CASSLRLASSTDTQYF
cdr3_nt: TGTGCCAGCAGTCTCAGACTAGCGTCTAGCACAGATACGCAGTATTTT

d_call: TRBD1
j_call: TRBJ1-1
clone_size: NA
v_call: TRBV6-2/TRBV6-3
cdr3_aa: CASRRDRVKGEAFF
cdr3_nt: TGTGCCAGCAGACGGGACAGGGTGAAAGGTGAAGCTTTCTTT

d_call: TRBD2
j_call: TRBJ2-7
clone_size: NA
v_call: TRBV27
cdr3_aa: CASLASGEPYEQYF
cdr3_nt: TGTGCCAGCCTCGCTAGCGGAGAACCGTACGAGCAGTACTTC